The source of this TCR beta chain is a study of regulatory T cells in long-lasting Graves disease. Combining iRepertoire HTBI primers with Arm-PCR of CDR3 regions, the authors built TCR beta libraries. TCRdb used MiXCR to reprocess the multiplex PCR reads, holding one entry per CDR3 protein. The table has about 400,000 distinct CDR3 sequences, about 15% seen once. Time point: newly diagnosed GD, antithyroid drugs for less than 3 months. RNA isolated from PBMCs was used to make the TCR library. The sample holds a few counts of this clonotype. Its antigen is unidentified. Study-level findings and limits: Persistent disease preferred TRBV28, TRBJ1-2 and TRBJ2-5; new disease, TRBV20-1 and TRBJ2-1.

The V end was cut by 0 bases, the J end by 8 bases, with 14 bases between. CDR1 is MGHRA, CDR2 YSYEKL, per germline. The CDR3 runs to 15 residues. The same specimen was also included in a second study, on T cells in Graves' hyperthyroidism and ophthalmopathy. That source reports: Newly diagnosed patients aged 18 to 65 had hyperthyroidism of under 2 months' duration.

This chain joins TRBV4-1 and TRBJ2-1, with D perhaps matching TRBD2 (5 bases). The source was peripheral blood mononuclear cells (PBMCs), collected at new diagnosis, from a patient treated with antithyroid drugs. This TCR derives from a woman aged 35 to 49 with Graves disease. CDR3 in DNA: TGCGCCAGCAGCCAAGAAAAGCCTAGCCGGTATGAGCAGTTCTTC. Translation: CASSQEKPSRYEQFF.